These T cell receptor beta chains were read from a single sample in a study of shared clonotypes between healthy human individuals. Here immunoSEQ multiplex PCR was the method, and the copy in TCRdb shows in-frame clones only, minus some. In the table there are 780,000 or so clones, roughly 72% of which are singletons. Source material: memory CD4+ T cells sorted from blood. The receptors were gathered from a woman in her twenties or thirties in good health. Both conserved end residues are part of each CDR3.

j_call | v_call | cdr3_aa
TRBJ2-7 | TRBV5-1 | CASSLSYGDPSYEQYF
TRBJ2-7 | TRBV11-2 | CASSLVPSSGAYYEQYF
TRBJ2-4 | TRBV12-2 | CASRGTSGRPTRKNIQYF
TRBJ1-1 | TRBV10-2 | CASSLTGPNTEAFF
TRBJ1-2 | TRBV16 | CASSIKGVGYGYTF
TRBJ2-7 | TRBV10-1 | CASSGASSYEQYF
TRBJ2-6 | TRBV7-2 | CASSAGLAGANVLTF
TRBJ2-7 | TRBV6-1 | CAGSRGANYEQYF
TRBJ2-2 | TRBV2 | CASGILTTGELFF
TRBJ2-2 | TRBV11-2 | CASRTGLVNTGELFF
TRBJ2-5 | TRBV29-1 | CSGKVGSETQYF
TRBJ1-3 | TRBV5-1 | CASSPGTTGNTIYF
TRBJ2-1 | TRBV2 | CASSVSWWIGEQFF
TRBJ1-2 | TRBV2 | CASSGSTGRPDGYTF
TRBJ1-1 | TRBV5-1 | CASSPSAVFTEAFF
TRBJ2-1 | TRBV5-1 | CASSSHPGLDNEQFF
TRBJ2-7 | TRBV11-1 | CASSFSDYEQYF
TRBJ2-5 | TRBV7-2 | CASSLAGAGETQYF
TRBJ1-4 | TRBV5-5 | CASSPSLGKLFF
TRBJ2-7 | TRBV21-1 | CASSKDPSSGSVSYEQYF
TRBJ1-1 | TRBV11-1 | CASSLSPGPALFMNTEAFF
TRBJ2-7 | TRBV5-1 | CASSPTTMVLGNEQYF
TRBJ2-3 | TRBV14 | CASSLGRGTDTQYF
TRBJ1-5 | TRBV27 | CASRTGTNQPQHF
TRBJ2-7 | TRBV5-1 | CASSGMTSEGRYEQYF
TRBJ2-7 | TRBV18 | CASSRRDTHVEQYF
TRBJ2-7 | TRBV15 | CATSRGTTSSYEQYF
TRBJ2-1 | TRBV7-3 | CASSPARGRVDNEQFF
TRBJ2-7 | TRBV6-1 | CASSEPVYEQYF
TRBJ1-2 | TRBV6-5 | CASVGQGANGYTF
TRBJ2-7 | TRBV5-1 | CASSKVREVEQYF
TRBJ2-7 | TRBV6-5 | CASSYSYYPPSYEQYF
TRBJ2-5 | TRBV5-1 | CASSLGSGEQYF
TRBJ2-7 | TRBV28 | CATTSRGTAHYEQYF
TRBJ2-1 | TRBV7-8 | CASSSLSNEQFF
TRBJ1-5 | TRBV27 | CASSPHDPSNQPQHF
TRBJ1-5 | TRBV28 | CASSPRGAGSNQPQHF
TRBJ2-7 | TRBV30 | CAYNNRVRGLTDEQYF
TRBJ1-5 | TRBV28 | CASFGAGAGSNQPQHF
TRBJ2-7 | TRBV6-1 | CASSSPTGGTYEQYF
TRBJ2-7 | TRBV27 | CASSFRIQNEQYF